The entry that follows covers one T cell receptor (beta chain) sequence. No cognate antigen has been identified for it. Per-nucleotide qualities are absent, and no much larger clonotype sits a single base away. TCRbeta CDR3 regions were amplified from genomic DNA by means of the immunoSEQ Assay, a bias-controlled multiplex PCR. The paper's processing steps were these. Within the assay, amplification of reference gene primers was used to estimate how many nucleated cells each sample contained. Sequence reads were collapsed and filtered to measure the absolute abundance of every unique TCRbeta CDR3 rearrangement. For each sample, productive Simpson clonality was calculated as the square root of Simpson's diversity index across productive rearrangements. TCRdb limited this immuneACCESS table to in-frame rearrangements with V and J called. A share of clones is missing; checked studies link under half to unresolved V genes, and the rest is unexplained. Clone size and V and J calls were adopted from that table, with D and trimming inferred from the DNA. This sample has 190,000 or so clones in its table, and 80% to 90% of those were observed once. Less than 3.5% of the sample comes from the top ten.

Relative to germline, V is missing 6 bases and J is missing 0 bases, with 9 bases of the junction outside any gene match. Reading the germline V gene (reference sequence) gives CDR1 LNHDA and CDR2 SQIVND. The CDR3, cysteine through phenylalanine, is 17 amino acids long. The kept DNA is CDR3 alone, 51 bases in frame from the first base. Whole blood was collected in K2EDTA tubes by collaborating institutions according to the institutions' own protocols. Collaborator samples were shipped for TCRbeta analysis as frozen whole blood, isolated PBMCs, or DNA extracted from either sample type. The source of the sample is a study of blood T cell repertoires in COVID-19 (dated by TCRdb to about 2020). General notes on the study: Samples covering the acute and convalescent phases of COVID-19 were provided by collaborators in the United States, Italy and Spain. The repertoires were made available in a free public database intended to serve as a resource for research on the immune response to SARS-CoV-2. A de-identified subject ID, COVID-19 status, age in years and sex were almost always included in the sample metadata. The prospective study material was composed of cDNA or gDNA derived from T cells, B-cell-depleted T cells, or PBMCs. Samples were obtained from the ongoing ImmuneRACE study (first 160 participants) and from about 1,300 subjects provided by 6 global collaborators. The dataset comprised deeply sampled blood TCRbeta repertoires from subjects exposed to, actively infected with, or recovered from COVID-19. Where available, HLA class I and class II types were taken from metadata supplied by the sample provider and were not determined by assay-based typing. What the study reported, not specific to this receptor: How much clinical and demographic metadata was included differed by source and by participant, and the metadata was provided uncurated.

This clonotype originated in a man aged 50 to 59 with active or convalescent COVID-19. Recombination connected TRBV19 to TRBJ1-1; 11 bases in between match TRBD1. Sequenced: peripheral blood. CDR3 region: CASRRAGTGGMNTEAFF. The nucleotide sequence is TGTGCCAGTAGGCGAGCCGGGACAGGGGGAATGAACACTGAAGCTTTCTTT. The reference TRBV19 and TRBJ1-1 proteins fill in what lies around the CDR3, so the full variable domain reads DGGITQSPKYLFRKEGQNVTLSCEQNLNHDAMYWYRQDPGQGLRLIYYSQIVNDFQKGDIAEGYSVSREKKESFPLTVTSAQKNPTAFYLCASRRAGTGGMNTEAFFGQGTRLTVV.